The rows below give T cell receptor beta chains drawn from one sample of a study of T cells in localized non-small cell lung cancer. Assay: immunoSEQ multiplex PCR; the TCRdb copy retains only in-frame clones and omits some. The table lists about 54,000 clones, under 85% of them singletons. Specimen: peripheral blood, collected before any cancer treatment. These receptors came from a female donor older than 55 with stage II squamous cell lung carcinoma. The CDR3 runs from the conserved cysteine through the conserved F or W. A D gene is named only where the DNA matches it firmly. The size field is filled for only some rows; it gives once, few, many or a size class.

d_gene: .; j_gene: TRBJ2-5; abundance: .; v_gene: TRBV4-2; CDR3nt: TGTGCCAGCAGCCGAGGGCAGGGCCAAGAGACCCAGTACTTC; CDR3aa: CASSRGQGQETQYF
d_gene: .; j_gene: TRBJ1-5; abundance: .; v_gene: TRBV5-8; CDR3nt: TGTGCCAGCAGCTTGAAGGCGGGCCATCAGCCCCAGCATTTT; CDR3aa: CASSLKAGHQPQHF
d_gene: .; j_gene: TRBJ2-3; abundance: .; v_gene: TRBV9; CDR3nt: TGTGCCAGCAGCGTAGGGGTCCCAGATACGCAGTATTTT; CDR3aa: CASSVGVPDTQYF
d_gene: .; j_gene: TRBJ1-4; abundance: .; v_gene: TRBV30; CDR3nt: TGTGCCTGGAGTGACCTCTCCGACTCAACTAATGAAAAACTGTTTTTT; CDR3aa: CAWSDLSDSTNEKLFF
d_gene: .; j_gene: TRBJ1-1; abundance: .; v_gene: TRBV14; CDR3nt: TGTGCCAGCAGCCAAGCCCTGGTCCGAAGCACTGAAGCTTTCTTT; CDR3aa: CASSQALVRSTEAFF
d_gene: .; j_gene: TRBJ2-7; abundance: .; v_gene: TRBV21-1; CDR3nt: TGTGCCAGCAGCAAAGCCCGGACTAGCGAACTCTACGAGCAGTACTTC; CDR3aa: CASSKARTSELYEQYF
d_gene: .; j_gene: TRBJ1-2; abundance: .; v_gene: TRBV29-1; CDR3nt: TGCAGCGTTGGTGGGCTGAGGACGGGCGGCTACACCTTC; CDR3aa: CSVGGLRTGGYTF
d_gene: .; j_gene: TRBJ1-2; abundance: .; v_gene: TRBV19; CDR3nt: TGTGCCAGTATCAGCAGGGGAGCCTATGGCTACACCTTC; CDR3aa: CASISRGAYGYTF
d_gene: .; j_gene: TRBJ1-2; abundance: few; v_gene: TRBV9; CDR3nt: TGTGCCAGCAGCGTTCCGGGACCGGGTATTTGTGGCTACACCTTC; CDR3aa: CASSVPGPGICGYTF
d_gene: .; j_gene: TRBJ1-2; abundance: .; v_gene: TRBV7-2; CDR3nt: TGTGCCAGCAGCGCCGGGACCCTTCGAGGCTACACCTTC; CDR3aa: CASSAGTLRGYTF
d_gene: .; j_gene: TRBJ1-3; abundance: .; v_gene: TRBV18; CDR3nt: TGTGCCAGCTCACCACAGCTAGACGGCAGGACTGGAAACACCATATATTTT; CDR3aa: CASSPQLDGRTGNTIYF
d_gene: .; j_gene: TRBJ1-6; abundance: .; v_gene: TRBV5-4; CDR3nt: TGTGCCAGCAGCTTTGGACAGCTGCCTAATTCACCCCTCCACTTT; CDR3aa: CASSFGQLPNSPLHF
d_gene: .; j_gene: TRBJ1-1; abundance: .; v_gene: TRBV7-9; CDR3nt: TGTGCCAGCAGCTTGGACGGGGCTATGAACACTGAAGCTTTCTTT; CDR3aa: CASSLDGAMNTEAFF
d_gene: .; j_gene: TRBJ1-5; abundance: once; v_gene: TRBV7-9; CDR3nt: TGTGCCAGCACCACCTTAGGAGATCAGCCCCAGCATTTT; CDR3aa: CASTTLGDQPQHF
d_gene: .; j_gene: TRBJ1-1; abundance: .; v_gene: TRBV5-4; CDR3nt: TGTGCCAGCAGCTTCGCAAGGAACACTGAAGCTTTCTTT; CDR3aa: CASSFARNTEAFF
d_gene: .; j_gene: TRBJ1-1; abundance: .; v_gene: TRBV7-6; CDR3nt: TGTGCCAGCAGCTTAGATCTCACTGAAGCTTTCTTT; CDR3aa: CASSLDLTEAFF
d_gene: .; j_gene: TRBJ1-5; abundance: .; v_gene: TRBV18; CDR3nt: TGTGCCAGCTCCTACGACAGGAGCAATCAGCCCCAGCATTTT; CDR3aa: CASSYDRSNQPQHF
d_gene: TRBD2; j_gene: TRBJ2-1; abundance: .; v_gene: TRBV2; CDR3nt: TGTGCCAGCAGTGAAAGGACTAGCGGGGGGGCGGTCTTC; CDR3aa: CASSERTSGGAVF
d_gene: .; j_gene: TRBJ1-2; abundance: .; v_gene: TRBV4-1; CDR3nt: TGCGCCAGCAGCCAAGATCCCCCGACTGCCTATGGCTACACCTTC; CDR3aa: CASSQDPPTAYGYTF
d_gene: .; j_gene: TRBJ1-1; abundance: .; v_gene: TRBV18; CDR3nt: TGTGCCAGCTCACCACGCGGGGCAATGAACACTGAAGCTTTCTTT; CDR3aa: CASSPRGAMNTEAFF
d_gene: .; j_gene: TRBJ2-2; abundance: .; v_gene: TRBV5-1; CDR3nt: TGCGCCAGCAGCTTGACGGGGACCAACACCGGGGAGCTGTTTTTT; CDR3aa: CASSLTGTNTGELFF
d_gene: .; j_gene: TRBJ1-4; abundance: .; v_gene: TRBV7-9; CDR3nt: TGTGCCAGCAGCTTAACGGGGACTGGGAATGAAAAACTGTTTTTT; CDR3aa: CASSLTGTGNEKLFF